This T cell receptor beta chain was sequenced in a study of T-cell memory formation after mild COVID-19. Using its own MiXCR run on the 5' RACE reads, TCRdb lists one record per CDR3 protein. The sample records fewer than 300,000 distinct CDR3 sequences, more than 15% being singletons. Study-wide results and caveats: Memory from before infection featured some responding clones, which suggests cross-reactive memory joined.

This clonotype turned up a few times. Its target is unknown. Source material: PBMCs or a T cell subset sorted from them (not recorded which). The TCR comes from a man younger than 35 who had mild COVID-19 (a few samples of this study predate the infection). Cell type and time point are not known.

DNA for the CDR3: TGTGCCAGCAGCTCCCTTATCAGCACAGATACGCAGTATTTT. This gives the protein CASSSLISTDTQYF. The rearrangement links TRBV5-5 to TRBJ2-3; D call uncertain. This CDR3 is built from 14 residues. The germline V and J ends were trimmed by 3 bases and 0 bases, with 8 bases remaining between them. Per the germline V gene, CDR1 is SGHKS and CDR2 is YYEKEE (reference sequence).